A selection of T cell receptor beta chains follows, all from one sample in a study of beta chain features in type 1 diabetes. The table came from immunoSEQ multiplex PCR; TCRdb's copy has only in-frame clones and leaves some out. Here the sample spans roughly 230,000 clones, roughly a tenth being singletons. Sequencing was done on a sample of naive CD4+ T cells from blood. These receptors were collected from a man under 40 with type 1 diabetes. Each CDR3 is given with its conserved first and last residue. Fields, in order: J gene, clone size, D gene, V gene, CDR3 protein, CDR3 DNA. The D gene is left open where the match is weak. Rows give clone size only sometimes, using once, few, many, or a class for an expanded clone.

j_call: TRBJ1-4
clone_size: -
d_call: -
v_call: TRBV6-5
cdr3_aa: CASGRRGNEKLFF
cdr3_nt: TGTGCCAGCGGACGGCGGGGCAATGAAAAACTGTTTTTT

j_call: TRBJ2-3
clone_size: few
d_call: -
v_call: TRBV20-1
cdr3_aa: CSAGTPDTQYF
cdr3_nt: TGCAGTGCTGGGACTCCAGATACGCAGTATTTT

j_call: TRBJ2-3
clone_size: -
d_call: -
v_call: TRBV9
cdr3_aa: CASSIRMGAVGTDTQYF
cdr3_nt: TGTGCCAGCAGCATCAGAATGGGGGCCGTGGGAACAGATACGCAGTATTTT

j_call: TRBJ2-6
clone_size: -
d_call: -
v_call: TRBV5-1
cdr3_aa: CASSLEAGEPGANVLTF
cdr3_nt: TGCGCCAGCAGCTTGGAGGCAGGGGAGCCTGGGGCCAACGTCCTGACTTTC

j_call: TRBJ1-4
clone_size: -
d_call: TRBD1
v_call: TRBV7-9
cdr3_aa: CASHTGQTTNEKLFF
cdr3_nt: TGTGCCAGCCACACGGGACAGACAACTAATGAAAAACTGTTTTTT

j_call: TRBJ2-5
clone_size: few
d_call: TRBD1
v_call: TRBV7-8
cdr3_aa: CASSSDRSETQYF
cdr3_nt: TGTGCCAGCAGCTCGGACAGGTCAGAGACCCAGTACTTC

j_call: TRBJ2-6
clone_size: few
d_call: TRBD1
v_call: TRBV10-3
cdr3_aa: CASSGQDRSGANVLTF
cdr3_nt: TGTGCCTCATCAGGACAGGACCGCTCTGGGGCCAACGTCCTGACTTTC

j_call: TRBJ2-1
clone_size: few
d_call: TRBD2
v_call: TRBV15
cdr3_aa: CATSRPNSRGGAMNEQFF
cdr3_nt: TGTGCCACCAGCAGACCCAATTCCCGCGGGGGGGCCATGAATGAGCAGTTCTTC

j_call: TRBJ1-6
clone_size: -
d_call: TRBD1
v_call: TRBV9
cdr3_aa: CASSATQTGGNSPLHF
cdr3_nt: TGTGCCAGCAGCGCGACCCAGACAGGGGGTAATTCACCCCTCCACTTT

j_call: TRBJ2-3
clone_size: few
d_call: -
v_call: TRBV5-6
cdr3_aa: CASSSYQGVTDTQYF
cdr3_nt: TGTGCCAGCAGCTCCTACCAGGGCGTAACAGATACGCAGTATTTT

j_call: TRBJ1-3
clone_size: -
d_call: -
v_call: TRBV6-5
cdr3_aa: CASSGGSSGNTIYF
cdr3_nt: TGTGCCAGCAGTGGAGGTAGTTCTGGAAACACCATATATTTT

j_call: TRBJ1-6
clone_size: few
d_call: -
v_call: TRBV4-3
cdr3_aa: CASSQDLPSSYNSPLHF
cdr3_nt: TGCGCCAGCAGCCAAGATCTGCCTAGCTCCTATAATTCACCCCTCCACTTT

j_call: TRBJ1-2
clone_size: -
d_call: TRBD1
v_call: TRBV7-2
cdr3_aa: CASTVTGYDGYTF
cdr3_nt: TGTGCCAGCACCGTGACAGGGTATGATGGCTACACCTTC

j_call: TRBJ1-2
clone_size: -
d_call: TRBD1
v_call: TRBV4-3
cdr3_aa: CASSPGTGTGGNNYGYTF
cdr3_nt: TGCGCCAGCAGCCCAGGGACGGGGACAGGGGGCAATAACTATGGCTACACCTTC

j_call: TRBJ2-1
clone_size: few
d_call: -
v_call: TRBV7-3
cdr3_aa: CASSFSQSSYNEQFF
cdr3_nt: TGTGCCAGCAGCTTTTCACAGAGCTCCTACAATGAGCAGTTCTTC

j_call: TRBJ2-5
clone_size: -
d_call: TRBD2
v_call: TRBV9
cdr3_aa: CASSESPGGHQETQYF
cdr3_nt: TGTGCCAGCAGCGAGAGCCCGGGGGGACACCAAGAGACCCAGTACTTC

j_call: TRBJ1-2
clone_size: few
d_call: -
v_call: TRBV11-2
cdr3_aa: CASSLDGENYGYTF
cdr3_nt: TGTGCCAGCAGCCTGGATGGGGAGAACTATGGCTACACCTTC

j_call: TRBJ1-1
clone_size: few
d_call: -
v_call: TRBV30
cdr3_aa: CAWSGEGDTEAFF
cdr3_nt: TGTGCCTGGAGTGGAGAGGGCGACACTGAAGCTTTCTTT

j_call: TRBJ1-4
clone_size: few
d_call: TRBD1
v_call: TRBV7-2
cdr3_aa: CASSLALTGGEKLFF
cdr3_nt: TGTGCCAGCAGCTTAGCGTTGACAGGGGGTGAAAAACTGTTTTTT

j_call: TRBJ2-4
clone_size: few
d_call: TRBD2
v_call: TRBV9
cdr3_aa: CASSPYPTSGGFQYF
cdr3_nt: TGTGCCAGCAGTCCTTATCCCACTAGCGGGGGGTTTCAGTACTTC

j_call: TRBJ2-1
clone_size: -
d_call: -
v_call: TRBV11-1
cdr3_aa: CASSLRLLNEQFF
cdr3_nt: TGTGCCAGCAGCTTGAGATTACTGAATGAGCAGTTCTTC

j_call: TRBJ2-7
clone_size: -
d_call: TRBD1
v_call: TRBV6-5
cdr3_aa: CASSRDSLSGEQYF
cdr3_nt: TGTGCCAGCAGTCGGGACAGCCTCTCGGGCGAGCAGTACTTC